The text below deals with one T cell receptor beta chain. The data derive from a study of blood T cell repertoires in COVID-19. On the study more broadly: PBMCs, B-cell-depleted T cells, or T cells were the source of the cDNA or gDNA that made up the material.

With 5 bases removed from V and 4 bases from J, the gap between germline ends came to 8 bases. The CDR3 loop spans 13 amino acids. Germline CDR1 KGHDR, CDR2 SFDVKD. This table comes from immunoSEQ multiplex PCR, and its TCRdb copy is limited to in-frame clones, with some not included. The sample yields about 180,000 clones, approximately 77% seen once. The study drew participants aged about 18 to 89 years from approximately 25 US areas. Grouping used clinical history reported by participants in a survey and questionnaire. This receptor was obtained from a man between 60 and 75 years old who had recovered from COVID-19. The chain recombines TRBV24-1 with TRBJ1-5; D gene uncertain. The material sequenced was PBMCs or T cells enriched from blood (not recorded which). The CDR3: CATSAGGNQPQHF. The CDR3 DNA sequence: TGTGCCACCAGTGCAGGTGGAAATCAGCCCCAGCATTTT.